These 10 T cell receptor beta chains were all obtained from the same sample, sequenced in a study of cytomegalovirus exposure and HLA in healthy donors. The PCR made use of 60 Vbeta and 13 Jbeta primers. TCRdb keeps only in-frame clones here, not all; method: immunoSEQ multiplex PCR. The repertoire has about 180,000 clones, just over 75% of them found once; the top ten carry about 1.5%. Sequencing was done on a sample of PBMCs. These receptor sequences come from a man between 18 and 29 years old in good health and CMV-seronegative.

The V gene is TRBV7-2, the J gene TRBJ2-1; 11 positions match TRBD2. J was trimmed by 3 bases and V by 1 base; bases with no gene match: 8. This CDR3 has 18 amino acids. CDR1 is SGHTA, CDR2 FQGNSA, per germline. The CDR3 here is CASSLEGTSGRYYNEQFF. DNA for the CDR3: TGTGCCAGCAGCTTAGAAGGGACTAGCGGCCGTTACTACAATGAGCAGTTCTTC.

V usage is TRBV4-3 and J usage is TRBJ2-7, with TRBD2 matching 7 bases. The germline gives CDR1 LGHNA, CDR2 YSLEER. Unmatched junction bases numbered 14, after V lost 3 bases and J lost 6 bases. The CDR3 has 16 residues. DNA for the CDR3: TGCGCCAGCAGCCACCAGCCGGGAGGAATTTTTTCCGAGCAGTACTTC. It translates to CASSHQPGGIFSEQYF.

This clone was counted only a few times. The chain uses TRBV19 and TRBJ2-3; weak D call: TRBD1 (6 bases). CDR3 length: 14 residues. CDR1 and CDR2 from the germline V gene are LNHDA and SQIVND (reference sequence). The V gene lost 7 bases and the J gene lost 4 bases, with 15 bases spanning the gap. The CDR3 loop reads CASKPPGESDTQYF. The CDR3 coding sequence is TGTGCCAGTAAACCTCCAGGGGAATCAGATACGCAGTATTTT.

This clone was seen a single time. This chain joins TRBV2 and TRBJ2-7; tentative D call: TRBD2 (5 bases). V lost 1 base, J lost 3 bases, and 13 bases lay in between. The CDR3 consists of 15 residues. Germline V gives CDR1 SNHLY, CDR2 FYNNEI. The CDR3 DNA sequence: TGTGCCAGCAGTGAAGAAGGACTCCGAGACTACGAGCAGTACTTC. Translation gives CASSEEGLRDYEQYF.

The chain is built from TRBV19 and TRBJ2-7; 9 positions match TRBD1. CDR3 size: 14 residues. The germline V gene has CDR1 LNHDA and CDR2 SQIVND (reference sequence). V trimming: 4 bases; J trimming: 5 bases; junction bases outside the gene matches: 6. CDR3 in amino acids: CASSRRTGEHEQYF. As DNA, the CDR3 is TGTGCCAGTAGTAGACGGACAGGGGAACACGAGCAGTACTTC.

The V gene is TRBV27, the J gene TRBJ2-7, with no clear D. V gave up 0 bases and J gave up 6 bases, with 9 bases separating them. CDR1 is MNHEY, CDR2 SMNVEV, per germline (reference sequence). There are 13 residues in the CDR3. CDR3: CASSLSVRFEQYF. Here the CDR3 DNA reads TGTGCCAGCAGTTTATCGGTGCGGTTCGAGCAGTACTTC.

The J gene is TRBJ1-1, the V gene TRBV10-3; 7 bases are shared with TRBD1. The V segment lost 2 bases and the J segment 2 bases; nucleotides outside the gene matches: 5. The CDR3 runs to 15 residues. Germline assignment: CDR1 ENHRY and CDR2 SYGVKD. In DNA form, the CDR3 reads TGTGCCATCAGTGAGCGTGGGACAGTTAACACTGAAGCTTTCTTT. As protein: CAISERGTVNTEAFF.

This clone came up once. A read error may produce the germline difference seen at one junction end. The V gene is TRBV19, the J gene TRBJ1-2; D call uncertain. The CDR3 spans 11 residues. Per the germline V gene, CDR1 is LNHDA and CDR2 is SQIVND (reference sequence). The CDR3 DNA follows: TGTGCCAGTAGTACTCCATACAACCCCAACTTC. Its translation is CASSTPYNPNF.

This clone occurred a few times. The chain employs TRBV5-6 and TRBJ2-7, with 8 positions matching TRBD2. The CDR3 extends over 17 amino acids. V was clipped by 0 bases and J by 2 bases; unmatched bases: 10. Germline assignment: CDR1 SGHDT and CDR2 YYEEEE. The CDR3 reads CASSLVVAAGETYEQYF. CDR3 nucleotides: TGTGCCAGCAGCTTGGTAGTAGCAGCGGGAGAAACCTACGAGCAGTACTTC.

This clone came up a few times. The CDR3 bases are TGTGCCAGCAGCCCGGGGACTAGCGCACAGAGGGGGCAGTACTTC. Amino acids: CASSPGTSAQRGQYF. This chain links TRBV5-5 with TRBJ2-5; 10 bases match TRBD2. Trimming cost V 4 bases and J 11 bases; bases outside gene matches: 14. Germline-derived CDR1 and CDR2 are SGHKS and YYEKEE (reference sequence). The CDR3 spans 15 residues.